The TCR beta chain described here comes from a study of shared clonotypes between healthy human individuals. Study observations and caveats: Of the naive CD4 clonotypes, around 5.2% were shared across several donors.

Comments on this clone: Its specificity is unknown.

The CDR3 totals 15 residues. Germline V lookup: CDR1 SGHRS, CDR2 YFSETQ. V lost 0 bases to trimming and J lost 2 bases; unmatched junction nucleotides: 1. Repertoires were generated with immunoSEQ multiplex PCR, while TCRdb's copy carries only in-frame clones and drops some. The table lists about 980,000 clones, less than 85% of them singletons. The receptor comes from a man younger than 30 in good health. Sequencing was done on a sample of memory CD4+ T cells sorted from blood. The subset here: CD45RA-negative fraction. This rearrangement joins TRBV5-1 to TRBJ2-7; TRBD2 matches at 11 bases. CDR3 protein: CASSLASGGPYEQYF. The DNA of the CDR3 is TGCGCCAGCAGCTTGGCTAGCGGGGGGCCCTACGAGCAGTACTTC.